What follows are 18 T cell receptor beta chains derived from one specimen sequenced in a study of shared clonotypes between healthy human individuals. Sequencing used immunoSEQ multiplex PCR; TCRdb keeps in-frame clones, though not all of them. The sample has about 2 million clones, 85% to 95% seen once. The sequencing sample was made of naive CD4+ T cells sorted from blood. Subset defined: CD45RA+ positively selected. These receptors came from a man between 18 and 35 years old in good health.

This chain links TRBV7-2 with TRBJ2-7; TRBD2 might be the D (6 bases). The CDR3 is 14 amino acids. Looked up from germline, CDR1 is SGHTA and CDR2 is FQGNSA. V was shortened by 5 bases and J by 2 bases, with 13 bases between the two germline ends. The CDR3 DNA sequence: TGTGCCAGCAGCGGTAGGAGGGCCCCCTACGAGCAGTACTTC. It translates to CASSGRRAPYEQYF. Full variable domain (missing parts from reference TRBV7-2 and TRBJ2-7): GAGVSQSPSNKVTEKGKDVELRCDPISGHTALYWYRQSLGQGLEFLIYFQGNSAPDKSGLPSDRFSAERTGGSVSTLTIQRTQQEDSAVYLCASSGRRAPYEQYFGPGTRLTVT.

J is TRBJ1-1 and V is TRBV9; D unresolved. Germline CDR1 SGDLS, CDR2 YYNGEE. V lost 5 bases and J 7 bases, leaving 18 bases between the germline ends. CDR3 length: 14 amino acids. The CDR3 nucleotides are TGTGCCAGCAGTCCTGCGGGTTCCCCAGGTGAAGCTTTCTTT. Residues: CASSPAGSPGEAFF.

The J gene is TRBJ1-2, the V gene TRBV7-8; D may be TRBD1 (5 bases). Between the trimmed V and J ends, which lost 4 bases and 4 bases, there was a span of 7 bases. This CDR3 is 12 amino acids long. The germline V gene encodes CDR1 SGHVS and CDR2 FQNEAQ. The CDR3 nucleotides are TGTGCCAGCAGCTCGACAGCCTATGGCTACACCTTC. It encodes CASSSTAYGYTF. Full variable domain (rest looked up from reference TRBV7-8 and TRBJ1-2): GAGVSQSPRYKVAKRGQDVALRCDPISGHVSLFWYQQALGQGPEFLTYFQNEAQLDKSGLPSDRFFAERPEGSVSTLKIQRTQQEDSAVYLCASSSTAYGYTFGSGTRLTVV.

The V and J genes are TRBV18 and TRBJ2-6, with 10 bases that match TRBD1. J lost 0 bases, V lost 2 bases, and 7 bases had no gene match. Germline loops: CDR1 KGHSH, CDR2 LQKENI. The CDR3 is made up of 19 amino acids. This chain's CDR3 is CASSPFGTGVLSGANVLTF. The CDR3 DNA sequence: TGTGCCAGCTCACCATTCGGGACAGGGGTCCTCTCTGGGGCCAACGTCCTGACTTTC.

This CDR3 reads CASSPQGTYEQYF. CDR3 coding DNA: TGTGCCAGCAGCCCACAGGGAACCTACGAGCAGTACTTC. The chain joins TRBV11-1 to TRBJ2-7; D may be TRBD1 (6 bases). CDR3 length equals 13 residues. The germline gives CDR1 SGHAT, CDR2 FQDESV (reference sequence). Trimming took 5 bases from V and 2 from J, leaving 10 bases between them.

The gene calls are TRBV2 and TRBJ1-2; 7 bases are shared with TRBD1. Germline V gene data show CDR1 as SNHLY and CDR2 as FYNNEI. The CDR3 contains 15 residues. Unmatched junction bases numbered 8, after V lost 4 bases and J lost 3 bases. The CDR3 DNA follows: TGTGCCAGCAGTGGACAGGGTTTGGTCTACTATGGCTACACCTTC. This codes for CASSGQGLVYYGYTF.

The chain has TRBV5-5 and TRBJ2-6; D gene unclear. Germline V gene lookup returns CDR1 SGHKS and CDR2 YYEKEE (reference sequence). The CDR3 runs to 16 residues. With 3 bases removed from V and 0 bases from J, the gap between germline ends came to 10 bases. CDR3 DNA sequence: TGTGCCAGCAGCTGGGCTGTAACCTCTGGGGCCAACGTCCTGACTTTC. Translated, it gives CASSWAVTSGANVLTF.

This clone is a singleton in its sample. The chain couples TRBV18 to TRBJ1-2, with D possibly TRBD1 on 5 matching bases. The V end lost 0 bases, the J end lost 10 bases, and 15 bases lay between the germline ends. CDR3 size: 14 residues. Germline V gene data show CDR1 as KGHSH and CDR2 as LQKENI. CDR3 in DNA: TGTGCCAGCTCACCACCGGGTGGCGGGACCATCTACACCTTC. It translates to CASSPPGGGTIYTF.

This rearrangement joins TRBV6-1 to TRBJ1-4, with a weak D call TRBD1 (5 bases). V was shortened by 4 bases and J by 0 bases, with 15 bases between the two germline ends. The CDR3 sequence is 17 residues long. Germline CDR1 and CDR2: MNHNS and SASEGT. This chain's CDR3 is CASSAPPGGATNEKLFF. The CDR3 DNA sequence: TGTGCCAGCAGTGCGCCCCCGGGGGGTGCAACTAATGAAAAACTGTTTTTT.

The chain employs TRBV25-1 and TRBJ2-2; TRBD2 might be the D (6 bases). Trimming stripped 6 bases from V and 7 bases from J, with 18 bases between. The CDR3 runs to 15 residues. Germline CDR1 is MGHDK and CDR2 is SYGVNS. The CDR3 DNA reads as TGTGCCAGCAGCCGGGGGTCTGACAGCGGCGGGGAGCTGTTTTTT. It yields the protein CASSRGSDSGGELFF. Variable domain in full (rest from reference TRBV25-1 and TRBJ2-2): EADIYQTPRYLVIGTGKKITLECSQTMGHDKMYWYQQDPGMELHLIHYSYGVNSTEKGDLSSESTVSRIRTEHFPLTLESARPSHTSQYLCASSRGSDSGGELFFGEGSRLTVL.

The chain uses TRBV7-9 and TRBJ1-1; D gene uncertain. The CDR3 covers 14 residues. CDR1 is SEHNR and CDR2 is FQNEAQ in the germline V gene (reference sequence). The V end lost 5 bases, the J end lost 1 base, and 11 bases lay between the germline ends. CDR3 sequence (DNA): TGTGCCAGCAGCCTCTTGGGAAAGAACACTGAAGCTTTCTTT. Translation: CASSLLGKNTEAFF.

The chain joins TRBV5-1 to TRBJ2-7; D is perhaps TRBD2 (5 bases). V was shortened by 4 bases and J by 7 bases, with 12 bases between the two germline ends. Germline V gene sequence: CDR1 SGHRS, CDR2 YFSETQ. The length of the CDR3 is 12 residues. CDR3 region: CASSTTRGEQYF. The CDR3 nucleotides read TGCGCCAGCAGCACAACTCGGGGAGAGCAGTACTTC. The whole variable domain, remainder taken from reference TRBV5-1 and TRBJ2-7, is KAGVTQTPRYLIKTRGQQVTLSCSPISGHRSVSWYQQTPGQGLQFLFEYFSETQRNKGNFPGRFSGRQFSNSRSEMNVSTLELGDSALYLCASSTTRGEQYFGPGTRLTVT.

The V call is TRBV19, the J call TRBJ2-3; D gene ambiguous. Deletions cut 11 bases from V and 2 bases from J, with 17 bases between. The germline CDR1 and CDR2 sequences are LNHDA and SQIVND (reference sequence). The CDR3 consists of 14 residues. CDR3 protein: CAAASDTYTDTQYF. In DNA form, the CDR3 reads TGTGCCGCTGCGAGCGACACTTACACAGATACGCAGTATTTT.

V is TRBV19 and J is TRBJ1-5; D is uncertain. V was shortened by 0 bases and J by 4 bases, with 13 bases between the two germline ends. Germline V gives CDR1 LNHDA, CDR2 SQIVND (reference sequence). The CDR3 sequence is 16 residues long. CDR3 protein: CASSIDLTAQNQPQHF. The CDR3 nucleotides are TGTGCCAGTAGTATAGATCTCACAGCGCAGAATCAGCCCCAGCATTTT.

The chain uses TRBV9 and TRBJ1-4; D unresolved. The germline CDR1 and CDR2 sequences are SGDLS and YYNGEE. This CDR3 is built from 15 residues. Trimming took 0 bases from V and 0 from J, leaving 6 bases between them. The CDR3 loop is CASSVEGSTNEKLFF. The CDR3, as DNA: TGTGCCAGCAGCGTAGAAGGTTCAACTAATGAAAAACTGTTTTTT. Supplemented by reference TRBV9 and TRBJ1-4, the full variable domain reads DSGVTQTPKHLITATGQRVTLRCSPRSGDLSVYWYQQSLDQGLQFLIQYYNGEERAKGNILERFSAQQFPDLHSELNLSSLELGDSALYFCASSVEGSTNEKLFFGSGTQLSVL.

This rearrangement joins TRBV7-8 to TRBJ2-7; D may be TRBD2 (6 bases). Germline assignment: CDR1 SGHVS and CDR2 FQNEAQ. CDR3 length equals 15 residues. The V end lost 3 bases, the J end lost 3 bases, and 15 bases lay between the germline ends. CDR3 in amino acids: CASSFIGGNIYEQYF. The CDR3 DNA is TGTGCCAGCAGCTTTATCGGCGGGAACATCTACGAGCAGTACTTC.

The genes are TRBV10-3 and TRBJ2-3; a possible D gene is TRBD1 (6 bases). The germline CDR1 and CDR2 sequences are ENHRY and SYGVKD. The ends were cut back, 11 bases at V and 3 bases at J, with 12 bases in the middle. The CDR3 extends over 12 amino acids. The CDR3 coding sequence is TGTGCCGCAGGGGCGCAAACAGATACGCAGTATTTT. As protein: CAAGAQTDTQYF.

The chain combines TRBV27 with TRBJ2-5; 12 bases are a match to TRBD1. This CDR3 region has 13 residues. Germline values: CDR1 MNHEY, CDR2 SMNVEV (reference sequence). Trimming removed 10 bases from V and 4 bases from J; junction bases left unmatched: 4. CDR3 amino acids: CATGTGGRETQYF. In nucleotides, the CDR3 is TGTGCCACCGGGACAGGGGGCCGAGAGACCCAGTACTTC.